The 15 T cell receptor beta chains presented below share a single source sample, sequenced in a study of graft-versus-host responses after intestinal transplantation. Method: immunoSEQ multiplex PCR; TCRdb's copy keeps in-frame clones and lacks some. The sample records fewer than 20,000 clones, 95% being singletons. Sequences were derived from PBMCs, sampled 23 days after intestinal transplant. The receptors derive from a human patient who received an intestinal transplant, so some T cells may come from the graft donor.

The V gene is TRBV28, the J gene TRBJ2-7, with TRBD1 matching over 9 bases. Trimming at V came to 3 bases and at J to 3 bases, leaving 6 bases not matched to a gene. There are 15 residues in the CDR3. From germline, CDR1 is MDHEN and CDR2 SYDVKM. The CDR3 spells CASSFDRDRDYEQYF. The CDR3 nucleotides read TGTGCCAGCAGTTTCGACAGGGACAGGGACTACGAGCAGTACTTC.

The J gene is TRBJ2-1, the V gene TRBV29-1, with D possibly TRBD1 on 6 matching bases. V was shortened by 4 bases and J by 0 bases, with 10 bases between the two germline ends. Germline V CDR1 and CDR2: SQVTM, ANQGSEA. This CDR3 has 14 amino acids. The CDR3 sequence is CSVATGSSYNEQFF. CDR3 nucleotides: TGCAGCGTTGCTACAGGGAGCTCCTACAATGAGCAGTTCTTC.

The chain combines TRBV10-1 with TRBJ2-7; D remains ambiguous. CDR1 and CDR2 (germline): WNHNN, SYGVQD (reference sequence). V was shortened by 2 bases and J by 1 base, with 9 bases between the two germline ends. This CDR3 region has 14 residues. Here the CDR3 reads CASSEAPGSYEQYF. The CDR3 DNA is TGCGCCAGCAGTGAGGCGCCAGGATCCTACGAGCAGTACTTC.

The CDR3 DNA sequence: TGTGCCAGCAGTTTACAGACAGGGGGCATTAGTGCTGGGGCCAACGTCCTGACTTTC. Its protein is CASSLQTGGISAGANVLTF. The chain uses TRBV27 and TRBJ2-6, with 10 nucleotides matching TRBD1. The CDR3 is made up of 19 amino acids. After removal of 2 bases from V and 2 bases from J, the junction contained 9 bases not matched to a gene. Germline V gene data show CDR1 as MNHEY and CDR2 as SMNVEV (reference sequence).

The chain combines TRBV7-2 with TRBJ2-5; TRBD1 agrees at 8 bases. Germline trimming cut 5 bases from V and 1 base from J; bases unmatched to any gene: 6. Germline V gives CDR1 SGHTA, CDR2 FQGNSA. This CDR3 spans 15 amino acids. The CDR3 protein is CASSPSGQGQETQYF. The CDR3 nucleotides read TGTGCCAGCAGCCCGAGCGGACAGGGCCAAGAGACCCAGTACTTC.

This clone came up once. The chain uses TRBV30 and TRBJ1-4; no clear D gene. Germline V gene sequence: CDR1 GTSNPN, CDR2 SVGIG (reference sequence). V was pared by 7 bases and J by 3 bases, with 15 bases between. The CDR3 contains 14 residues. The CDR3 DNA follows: TGTGCCTCCTCCCGGACTGTCCCTAATGAAAAACTGTTTTTT. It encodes CASSRTVPNEKLFF.

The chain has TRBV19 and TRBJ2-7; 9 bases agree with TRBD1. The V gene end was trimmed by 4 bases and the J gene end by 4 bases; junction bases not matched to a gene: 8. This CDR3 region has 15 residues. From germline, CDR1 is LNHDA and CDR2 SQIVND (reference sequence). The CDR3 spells CASSNRGREYYEQYF. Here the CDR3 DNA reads TGTGCCAGTAGTAACAGGGGGCGCGAGTATTACGAGCAGTACTTC. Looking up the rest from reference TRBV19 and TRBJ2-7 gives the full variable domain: DGGITQSPKYLFRKEGQNVTLSCEQNLNHDAMYWYRQDPGQGLRLIYYSQIVNDFQKGDIAEGYSVSREKKESFPLTVTSAQKNPTAFYLCASSNRGREYYEQYFGPGTRLTVT.

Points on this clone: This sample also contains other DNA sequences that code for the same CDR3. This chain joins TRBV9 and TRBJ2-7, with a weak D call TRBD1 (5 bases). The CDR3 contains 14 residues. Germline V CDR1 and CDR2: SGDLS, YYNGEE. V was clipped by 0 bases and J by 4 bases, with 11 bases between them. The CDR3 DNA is TGTGCCAGCAGCGTAGGGCAGGGCGATTACGAGCAGTACTTC. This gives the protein CASSVGQGDYEQYF.

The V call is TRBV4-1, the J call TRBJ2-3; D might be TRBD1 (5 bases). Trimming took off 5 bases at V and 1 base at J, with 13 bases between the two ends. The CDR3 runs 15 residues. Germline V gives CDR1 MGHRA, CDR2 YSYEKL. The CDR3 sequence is CASSGRAARTDTQYF. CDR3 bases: TGCGCCAGCAGCGGCAGGGCGGCCCGCACAGATACGCAGTATTTT.

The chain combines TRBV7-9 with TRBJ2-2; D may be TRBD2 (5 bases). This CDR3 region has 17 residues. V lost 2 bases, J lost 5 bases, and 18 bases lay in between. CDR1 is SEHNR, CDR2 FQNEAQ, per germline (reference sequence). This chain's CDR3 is CASSLSGWGRRTGELFF. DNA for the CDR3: TGTGCCAGCAGCTTAAGCGGCTGGGGAAGGAGGACCGGGGAGCTGTTTTTT. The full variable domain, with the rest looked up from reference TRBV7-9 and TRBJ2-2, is DTGVSQNPRHKITKRGQNVTFRCDPISEHNRLYWYRQTLGQGPEFLTYFQNEAQLEKSRLLSDRFSAERPKGSFSTLEIQRTEQGDSAMYLCASSLSGWGRRTGELFFGEGSRLTVL.

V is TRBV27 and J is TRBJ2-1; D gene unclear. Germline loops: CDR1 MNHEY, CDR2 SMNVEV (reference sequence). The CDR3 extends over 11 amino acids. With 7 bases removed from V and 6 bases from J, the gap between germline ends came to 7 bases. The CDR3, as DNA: TGTGCCAGCACCCTCCGCAATGAGCAGTTCTTC. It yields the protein CASTLRNEQFF.

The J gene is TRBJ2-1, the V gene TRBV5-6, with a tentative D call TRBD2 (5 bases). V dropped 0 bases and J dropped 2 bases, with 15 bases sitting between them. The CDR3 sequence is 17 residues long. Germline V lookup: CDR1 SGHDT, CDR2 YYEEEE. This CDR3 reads CASSLVSGGPTYNEQFF. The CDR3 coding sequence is TGTGCCAGCAGCTTGGTGTCCGGCGGGCCGACCTACAATGAGCAGTTCTTC.

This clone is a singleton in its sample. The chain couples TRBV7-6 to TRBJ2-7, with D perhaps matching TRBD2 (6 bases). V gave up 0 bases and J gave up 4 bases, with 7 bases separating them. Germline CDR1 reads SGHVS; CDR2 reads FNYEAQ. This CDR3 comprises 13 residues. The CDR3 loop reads CASSLAEGYEQYF. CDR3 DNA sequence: TGTGCCAGCAGCTTAGCGGAGGGGTACGAGCAGTACTTC.

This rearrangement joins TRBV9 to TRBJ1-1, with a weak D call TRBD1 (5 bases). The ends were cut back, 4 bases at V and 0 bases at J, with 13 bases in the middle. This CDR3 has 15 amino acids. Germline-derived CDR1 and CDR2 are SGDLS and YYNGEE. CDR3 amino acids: CASSPPVGVNTEAFF. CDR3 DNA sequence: TGTGCCAGCAGCCCCCCAGTAGGGGTGAACACTGAAGCTTTCTTT. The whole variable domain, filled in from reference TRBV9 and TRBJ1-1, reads DSGVTQTPKHLITATGQRVTLRCSPRSGDLSVYWYQQSLDQGLQFLIQYYNGEERAKGNILERFSAQQFPDLHSELNLSSLELGDSALYFCASSPPVGVNTEAFFGQGTRLTVV.

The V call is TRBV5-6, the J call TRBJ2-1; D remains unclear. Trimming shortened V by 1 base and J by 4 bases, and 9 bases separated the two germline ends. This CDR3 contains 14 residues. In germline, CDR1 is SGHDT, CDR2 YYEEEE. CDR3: CASSLRLGYNEQFF. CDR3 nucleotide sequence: TGTGCCAGCAGCTTGCGTCTGGGTTACAATGAGCAGTTCTTC.